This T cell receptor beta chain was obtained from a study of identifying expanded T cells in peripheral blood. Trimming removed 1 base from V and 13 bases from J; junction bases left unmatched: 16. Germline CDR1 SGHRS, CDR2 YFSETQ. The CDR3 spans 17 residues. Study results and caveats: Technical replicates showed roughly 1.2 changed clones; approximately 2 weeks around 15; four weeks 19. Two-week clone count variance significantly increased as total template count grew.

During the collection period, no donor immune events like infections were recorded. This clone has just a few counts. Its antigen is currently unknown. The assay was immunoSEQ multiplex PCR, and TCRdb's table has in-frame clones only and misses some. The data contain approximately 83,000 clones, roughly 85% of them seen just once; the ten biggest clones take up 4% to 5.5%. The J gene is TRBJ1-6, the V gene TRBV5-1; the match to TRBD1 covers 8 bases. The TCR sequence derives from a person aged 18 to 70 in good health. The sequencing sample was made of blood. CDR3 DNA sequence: TGCGCCAGCAGCTTGTCGGGGCGACGGACAGGGCGATCCCCCCTCCACTTT. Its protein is CASSLSGRRTGRSPLHF.